This is a list of T cell receptor beta chains from one sample in a study of shared clonotypes between healthy human individuals. Assay: immunoSEQ multiplex PCR; the TCRdb copy retains only in-frame clones and omits some. The table lists roughly 2 million clones, approximately 95% of them singletons, with roughly 1% in the top ten. Sequenced material: naive CD8+ T cells sorted from blood. The receptor set was obtained from a man aged 18 to 35 in good health. Both conserved end residues are trimmed from each CDR3. Fields, in order: V gene, CDR3 protein.

v_gene: TRBV5-5; CDR3aa: ASSPYNEQF
v_gene: TRBV5-6; CDR3aa: ASSLELAGDTGEQF
v_gene: TRBV4-1; CDR3aa: ASSPGPEGNTIY
v_gene: TRBV30; CDR3aa: AWSVPGPGH
v_gene: TRBV14; CDR3aa: ASSLRASLAGDEQY
v_gene: TRBV19; CDR3aa: ASSISDTQY
v_gene: TRBV4-3; CDR3aa: ASSQDGGNTEAF
v_gene: TRBV30; CDR3aa: AWRTQTSGNTIY
v_gene: TRBV4-1; CDR3aa: ASSLTDRDRSYNSPLH
v_gene: TRBV27; CDR3aa: ASNSRFSAGANVLT
v_gene: TRBV2; CDR3aa: ASSERTSGARDGYT
v_gene: TRBV30; CDR3aa: AWSVVGNEQF
v_gene: TRBV27; CDR3aa: ASSQLYGREKLF
v_gene: TRBV21-1; CDR3aa: ASSKIRGHFTGELF
v_gene: TRBV6-1; CDR3aa: ASSDNYLKPYEQY
v_gene: TRBV6-5; CDR3aa: ASSYSGTVTDTQY
v_gene: TRBV10-3; CDR3aa: AISEGNNEQY